The 15 T cell receptor beta chains reported below all come from one sample, sequenced in a study of blood T cells in healthy people across ages. A J-beta primer mix and a sample-barcoded 5' primer were used in a second PCR of roughly 6 to 11 cycles. One entry per CDR3 protein, called by TCRdb with MiXCR from the 5' RACE reads. Here the sample spans hundreds of thousands of distinct CDR3 sequences, 29% being singletons. The sample taken for sequencing was blood. All receptors derive from an elderly woman in good health.

This clonotype was seen many times. V usage is TRBV29-1 and J usage is TRBJ2-7, with D possibly called TRBD1 or TRBD2 (5 bases each). The germline gives CDR1 SQVTM, CDR2 ANQGSEA. V was cut by 5 bases and J by 3 bases, with 8 bases left in between. The CDR3 runs 11 residues. The DNA of the CDR3 is TGCAGCGTTCAGAGGGGCTACGAGCAGTACTTC. This sequence encodes CSVQRGYEQYF.

This clonotype was detected many times. V and J are TRBV6-2 or TRBV6-3 and TRBJ2-7; a weak D match, TRBD1 (6 bases). This CDR3 has 14 residues. Germline V lookup: CDR1 MNHEY, CDR2 SVGEGT. With 5 bases removed from V and 3 bases from J, the gap between germline ends came to 14 bases. The CDR3 coding sequence is TGTGCCAGCAGTACCGGGACACCCTACTACGAGCAGTACTTC. Amino acid sequence: CASSTGTPYYEQYF.

The rearrangement joins TRBV14 to TRBJ2-2; 7 bases match TRBD2. The CDR3 has 14 residues. CDR1 is SGHDN, CDR2 FVKESK, per germline. V lost 4 bases and J lost 7; bases outside the gene matches: 6. Here the CDR3 DNA reads TGTGCCAGCAGCCCAACAGCGGGGATCGGGGAGCTGTTTTTT. Amino acids: CASSPTAGIGELFF.

This clonotype was observed many times. V gene TRBV7-8 combines with J gene TRBJ2-3; no reliable D call. The germline V gene encodes CDR1 SGHVS and CDR2 FQNEAQ. The germline V and J ends were trimmed by 3 bases and 2 bases, with 9 bases remaining between them. The length of the CDR3 is 14 residues. CDR3 in amino acids: CASSFYGNTDTQYF. CDR3 nucleotides: TGTGCCAGCAGCTTTTATGGCAACACAGATACGCAGTATTTT. Full variable domain (outside the CDR3, taken from reference TRBV7-8 and TRBJ2-3): GAGVSQSPRYKVAKRGQDVALRCDPISGHVSLFWYQQALGQGPEFLTYFQNEAQLDKSGLPSDRFFAERPEGSVSTLKIQRTQQEDSAVYLCASSFYGNTDTQYFGPGTRLTVL.

This clonotype was found once. The chain uses TRBV18 and TRBJ1-1; D is undetermined. The length of the CDR3 is 16 residues. Trimming removed 1 base from V and 1 base from J, with 13 bases in between. Germline loops: CDR1 KGHSH, CDR2 LQKENI. CDR3 nucleotides: TGTGCCAGCTCACCACTCCGGGGAATGGAGAACACTGAAGCTTTCTTT. Protein: CASSPLRGMENTEAFF.

This clonotype was counted many times. One end of the junction is discordant with germline, which a read error may explain. V gene TRBV7-2 combines with J gene TRBJ2-3; the D gene is possibly TRBD2 (5 bases). CDR1 is SGHTA, CDR2 FQGNSA, per germline. The CDR3 length is 13 residues. CDR3 sequence reads: CASSLAPGDTQYF. The DNA for the CDR3 is TGTGCCAGCAGTTTAGCGCCTGGAGATACGCAGTATTTT.

The rearrangement uses TRBV25-1 and TRBJ2-2; D is unresolved. Germline V gene data show CDR1 as MGHDK and CDR2 as SYGVNS. The CDR3 runs 13 residues. Trimming cost V 3 bases and J 3 bases, with 5 bases left between them. DNA for the CDR3: TGTGCCAGCAGTGAGGAATACACCGGGGAGCTGTTTTTT. Translating it yields CASSEEYTGELFF.

This clonotype was recorded many times. This chain uses TRBV3-1 with TRBJ2-1, with D possibly TRBD2 on 5 matching bases. The CDR3 sequence is 15 residues long. The ends were cut back, 1 base at V and 0 bases at J, with 7 bases in the middle. CDR1 and CDR2 (germline): LGHDT, YNNKEL (reference sequence). The CDR3 protein is CASSQAGSSYNEQFF. The CDR3 region has the DNA TGTGCCAGCAGCCAAGCGGGGAGCTCCTACAATGAGCAGTTCTTC.

This clonotype was found many times. The genes are TRBV7-9 and TRBJ2-1; 9 bases are a match to TRBD2. Germline values: CDR1 SEHNR, CDR2 FQNEAQ (reference sequence). With V trimmed by 3 bases and J by 4 bases, 7 bases remained unmatched. The CDR3 has 16 amino acids. CDR3 sequence reads: CASSFYSGGRYNEQFF. The CDR3 DNA is TGTGCCAGCAGCTTCTACAGCGGGGGGAGGTACAATGAGCAGTTCTTC.

There are many counts of this clonotype. The chain couples TRBV20-1 to TRBJ2-6; D is unresolved. There are 15 residues in the CDR3. Germline V gene lookup returns CDR1 DFQATT and CDR2 SNEGSKA (reference sequence). V was shortened by 3 bases and J by 4 bases, with 13 bases between the two germline ends. CDR3 sequence: CSASNRLTGANVLTF. DNA of the CDR3: TGCAGTGCTAGCAACAGATTAACGGGGGCCAACGTCCTGACTTTC.

This chain links TRBV4-1 with TRBJ2-5; tentative D call: TRBD2 (7 bases). Germline assignment: CDR1 MGHRA and CDR2 YSYEKL. The V end was cut by 3 bases, the J end by 2 bases, with 13 bases between. The CDR3 sequence is 15 residues long. The CDR3 is CASSQRGGLQETQYF. In DNA, the CDR3 is TGCGCCAGCAGCCAGAGGGGGGGCCTTCAAGAGACCCAGTACTTC.

The chain recombines TRBV14 with TRBJ2-1, with 10 bases identical to TRBD2. After removal of 3 bases from V and 1 base from J, the junction contained 0 bases not matched to a gene. This CDR3 is 15 amino acids long. Germline V gives CDR1 SGHDN, CDR2 FVKESK. In DNA, the CDR3 is TGTGCCAGCAGCCAGGGACTAGCGTCCTACAATGAGCAGTTCTTC. Amino acid sequence: CASSQGLASYNEQFF.

This clonotype came up many times. This chain joins TRBV7-2 and TRBJ2-7, with D possibly matching TRBD2 (6 bases). CDR1 is SGHTA, CDR2 FQGNSA, per germline. V lost 0 bases and J lost 6, with 15 bases in between. The length of the CDR3 is 15 residues. The CDR3 sequence is CASSLARRGPVEQYF. As DNA, the CDR3 is TGTGCCAGCAGCTTAGCGAGGCGGGGTCCGGTCGAGCAGTACTTC.

This clonotype was counted at least ten times. J is TRBJ2-1 and V is TRBV20-1; D unresolved. Per the germline V gene, CDR1 is DFQATT and CDR2 is SNEGSKA (reference sequence). CDR3 size: 15 residues. V dropped 0 bases and J dropped 9 bases, with 18 bases sitting between them. The CDR3 here is CSARDGSRNRVEQFF. The CDR3, as DNA: TGCAGTGCTAGAGATGGATCTAGGAACCGAGTTGAGCAGTTCTTC.

Points on this clonotype: Compared with germline, one end of the junction differs, possibly owing to a read error. The gene calls are TRBV11-2 and TRBJ2-3; possible D gene TRBD1, 5 bases. There are 16 residues in the CDR3. Per germline, CDR1 SGHAT and CDR2 FQNNGV. The CDR3 is CASSLGGVRETDTQFF. Written as DNA, the CDR3 is TGTGCCAGCAGCTTAGGGGGCGTCAGGGAAACAGATACGCAGTTTTTT.